This T cell receptor (beta chain) was documented in a study of control samples from healthy donors and cancer patients. Profiling relied on immunoSEQ multiplex PCR, and the TCRdb table lists in-frame clones only, not all of them. The sample has approximately 170,000 clones; 80% to 95% are singletons. Germline CDR1 MNHNY, CDR2 SVGAGI (reference sequence). Deletions cut 6 bases from V and 1 base from J, with 12 bases between. The CDR3 covers 15 residues. Sequencing was done on a sample of blood. This clonotype was sampled from a woman aged 25-40 years in good health. The chain carries TRBV6-6 and TRBJ2-2, with D perhaps TRBD2 (6 bases). CDR3 nucleotides: TGTGCCAGCAGCTCCGGGACTGAGAACACCGGGGAGCTGTTTTTT. Its translation: CASSSGTENTGELFF.